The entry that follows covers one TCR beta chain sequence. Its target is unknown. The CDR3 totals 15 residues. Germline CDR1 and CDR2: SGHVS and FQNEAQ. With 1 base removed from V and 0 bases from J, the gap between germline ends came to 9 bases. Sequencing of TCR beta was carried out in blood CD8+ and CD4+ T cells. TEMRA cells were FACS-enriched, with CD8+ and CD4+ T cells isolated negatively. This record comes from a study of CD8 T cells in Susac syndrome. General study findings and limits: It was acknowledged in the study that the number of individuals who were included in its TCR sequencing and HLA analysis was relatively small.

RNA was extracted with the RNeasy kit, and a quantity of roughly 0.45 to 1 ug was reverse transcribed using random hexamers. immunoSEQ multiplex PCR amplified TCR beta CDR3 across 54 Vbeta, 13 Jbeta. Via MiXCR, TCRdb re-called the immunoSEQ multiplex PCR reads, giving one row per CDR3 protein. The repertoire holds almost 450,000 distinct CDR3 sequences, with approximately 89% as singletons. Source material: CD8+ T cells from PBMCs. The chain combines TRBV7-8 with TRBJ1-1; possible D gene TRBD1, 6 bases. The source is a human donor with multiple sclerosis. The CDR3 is CASSLGTELNTEAFF. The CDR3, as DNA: TGTGCCAGCAGCTTAGGGACAGAACTGAACACTGAAGCTTTCTTT.